Below are 11 T cell receptor beta chains sequenced from a single sample in a study of shared clonotypes between healthy human individuals. Libraries were prepared by immunoSEQ multiplex PCR; TCRdb keeps only in-frame clonotypes and omits some of them. The sample gives 400,000 to 600,000 clones, about 96% of which show up once; about 0.068% is in the top ten. Sequencing used naive CD4+ T cells sorted from blood. Subset described: CD45RA+ positively selected. Receptor source: a woman aged 25 to 45 in good health.

The genes are TRBV11-2 and TRBJ2-5; 7 nucleotides align to TRBD2. This CDR3 comprises 13 residues. CDR1 SGHAT and CDR2 FQNNGV come from the germline V gene. V shed 6 bases and J 4 bases; nucleotides not matched to a gene: 5. CDR3 amino acids: CASSPVAGETQYF. For the CDR3, the DNA is TGTGCCAGCAGTCCCGTAGCGGGAGAGACCCAGTACTTC.

The chain has TRBV6-5 and TRBJ2-7, with a weak D call TRBD1 (5 bases). There are 14 residues in the CDR3. Germline V gene lookup returns CDR1 MNHEY and CDR2 SVGAGI. V was cut by 5 bases and J by 5 bases, with 16 bases left in between. CDR3 loop: CASSDNPGHNEQYF. For the CDR3, the DNA is TGTGCCAGCAGTGACAACCCCGGACACAACGAGCAGTACTTC.

J is TRBJ1-2 and V is TRBV5-1; D possibly corresponds to TRBD1 (6 bases). This CDR3 is built from 16 residues. V was trimmed by 3 bases and J by 6 bases, leaving 21 bases between them. Per the germline V gene, CDR1 is SGHRS and CDR2 is YFSETQ. The CDR3 sequence: CASSYISTGPENGYTF. In DNA form, the CDR3 reads TGCGCCAGCAGCTACATATCGACAGGTCCTGAGAATGGCTACACCTTC.

The chain recombines TRBV4-2 with TRBJ1-5; 7 bases are a match to TRBD1. In germline, CDR1 is LGHNA, CDR2 YNFKEQ. Trimming removed 4 bases from V and 7 bases from J; junction bases left unmatched: 13. The CDR3 is 16 residues long. The CDR3 protein is CASSPRPNQGEQPQHF. Written as DNA, the CDR3 is TGTGCCAGCAGCCCGAGGCCTAACCAGGGGGAACAGCCCCAGCATTTT.

This chain joins TRBV4-1 and TRBJ1-1; D is uncertain. V was shortened by 3 bases and J by 6 bases, with 14 bases between the two germline ends. Germline values: CDR1 MGHRA, CDR2 YSYEKL. This CDR3 spans 14 amino acids. The CDR3 DNA follows: TGCGCCAGCAGCCACTTAGGATCACCTGCTGAAGCTTTCTTT. This codes for CASSHLGSPAEAFF.

The chain combines TRBV7-2 with TRBJ1-1; the D gene is possibly TRBD1 (5 bases). The CDR3 spans 14 residues. Trimming cost V 6 bases and J 5 bases, with 16 bases left between them. From germline, CDR1 is SGHTA and CDR2 FQGNSA. This CDR3 reads CASSSWGRNTEAFF. CDR3 DNA: TGTGCCAGCAGTTCGTGGGGGAGGAATACTGAAGCTTTCTTT.

This chain links TRBV4-1 with TRBJ2-3; unclear D gene. The CDR3 sequence is 15 residues long. CDR1 is MGHRA, CDR2 YSYEKL, per germline. With 6 bases removed from V and 7 bases from J, the gap between germline ends came to 20 bases. The CDR3 DNA sequence: TGCGCCAGCAGACATCCGGCGGAAGGAAAAAATACGCAGTATTTT. Its protein product is CASRHPAEGKNTQYF.

As regards this clone: The sample contains more than one DNA sequence encoding this CDR3. The rearrangement uses TRBV5-1 and TRBJ1-1; D remains ambiguous. Germline V lookup: CDR1 SGHRS, CDR2 YFSETQ. Deletions cut 0 bases from V and 3 bases from J, with 6 bases between. This CDR3 is built from 13 residues. In DNA form, the CDR3 reads TGCGCCAGCAGCTTGGTCGGGGACACTGAAGCTTTCTTT. Protein product: CASSLVGDTEAFF.

The chain links TRBV28 to TRBJ2-6; 8 bases match TRBD1. The J segment lost 2 bases and the V segment lost 6 bases, leaving 3 bases of the junction unmatched. Germline CDR1 and CDR2: MDHEN and SYDVKM. The CDR3 is 15 amino acids. The chain's CDR3 is CASSPGGAGANVLTF. The DNA for the CDR3 is TGTGCCAGCAGCCCAGGGGGCGCTGGGGCCAACGTCCTGACTTTC.

This sequence joins TRBV5-1 and TRBJ2-3; D gene unclear. Germline loops: CDR1 SGHRS, CDR2 YFSETQ. This CDR3 is built from 14 residues. V shed 3 bases and J shed 2 bases, with 10 bases lying between them. In DNA form, the CDR3 reads TGCGCCAGCAGCTCCCCACGAAACACAGATACGCAGTATTTT. Translated: CASSSPRNTDTQYF. The whole variable domain, filled in from reference TRBV5-1 and TRBJ2-3, reads KAGVTQTPRYLIKTRGQQVTLSCSPISGHRSVSWYQQTPGQGLQFLFEYFSETQRNKGNFPGRFSGRQFSNSRSEMNVSTLELGDSALYLCASSSPRNTDTQYFGPGTRLTVL.

The chain employs TRBV18 and TRBJ1-1; the match to TRBD1 covers 10 bases. The CDR3 runs 15 residues. Germline V gives CDR1 KGHSH, CDR2 LQKENI. J was trimmed by 1 base and V by 6 bases; bases with no gene match: 5. CDR3 protein: CASSRQGARNTEAFF. The CDR3 DNA follows: TGTGCCAGCTCGCGACAGGGGGCGAGGAACACTGAAGCTTTCTTT.